This T cell receptor (beta chain) originates from a study of beta chain features in type 1 diabetes. Regarding this clone: Its matching antigen is unknown.

Sequencing targeted expressed TCRB transcripts, as all isolated RNA had been reverse transcribed. Libraries were prepared by immunoSEQ multiplex PCR; TCRdb keeps only in-frame clonotypes and omits some of them. The data show 680,000 or so clones, roughly an eighth seen once. General study findings and limits: TCRB CDR3 length was moderately but significantly reduced in all four CD4+ subsets of Type 1 diabetes patients.

CDR3 length equals 14 residues. CDR1 and CDR2 (germline): MNHEY, SVGAGI. The V and J ends lost 2 bases and 6 bases respectively, with 8 bases between them. The J gene is TRBJ1-6, the V gene TRBV6-5, with D possibly matching TRBD1 (5 bases). What was sequenced was naive CD4+ T cells from blood. The receptor comes from a man between 18 and 29 years old with type 1 diabetes. As DNA, the CDR3 is TGTGCCAGCAGTTACGGGGGTTCTAATTCACCCCTCCACTTT. Translating it yields CASSYGGSNSPLHF.